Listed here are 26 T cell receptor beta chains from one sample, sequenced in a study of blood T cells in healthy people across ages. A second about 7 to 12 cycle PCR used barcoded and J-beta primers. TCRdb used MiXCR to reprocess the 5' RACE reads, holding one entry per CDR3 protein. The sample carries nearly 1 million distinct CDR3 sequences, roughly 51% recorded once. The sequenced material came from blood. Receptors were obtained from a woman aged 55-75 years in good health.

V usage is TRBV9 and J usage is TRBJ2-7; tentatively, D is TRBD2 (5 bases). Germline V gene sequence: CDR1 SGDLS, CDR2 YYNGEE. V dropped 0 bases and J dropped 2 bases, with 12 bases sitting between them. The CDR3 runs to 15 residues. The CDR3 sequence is CASSVALAHTYEQYF. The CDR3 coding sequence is TGTGCCAGCAGCGTAGCGTTAGCGCATACCTACGAGCAGTACTTC.

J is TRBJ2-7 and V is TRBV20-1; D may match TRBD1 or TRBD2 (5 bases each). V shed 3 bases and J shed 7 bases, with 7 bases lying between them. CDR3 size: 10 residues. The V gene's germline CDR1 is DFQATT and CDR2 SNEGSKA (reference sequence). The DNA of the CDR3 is TGCAGTGCTAGTGGGACGGAGCAGTACTTC. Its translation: CSASGTEQYF.

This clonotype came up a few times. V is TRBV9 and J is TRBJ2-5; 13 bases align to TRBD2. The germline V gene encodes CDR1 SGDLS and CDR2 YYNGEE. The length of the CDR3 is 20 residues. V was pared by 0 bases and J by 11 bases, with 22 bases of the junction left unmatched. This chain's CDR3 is CASSVVPTGGGTSGKYEQYF. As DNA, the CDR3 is TGTGCCAGCAGCGTAGTCCCAACAGGAGGAGGGACTAGCGGGAAGTATGAGCAGTACTTC.

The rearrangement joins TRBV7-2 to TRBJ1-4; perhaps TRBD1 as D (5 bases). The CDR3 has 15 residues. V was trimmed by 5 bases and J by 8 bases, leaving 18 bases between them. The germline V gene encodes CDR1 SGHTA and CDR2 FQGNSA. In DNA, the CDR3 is TGTGCCAGCAGCCCAGGGTGGGGTTCGGGAGAAAAACTGTTTTTT. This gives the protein CASSPGWGSGEKLFF.

The CDR3 coding sequence is TGTGCCACCAGCATCGGACAGGGGGGAAAGACCCAGTACTTC. Protein: CATSIGQGGKTQYF. V is TRBV15 and J is TRBJ2-5; the match to TRBD1 covers 10 bases. V lost 4 bases and J lost 6; bases outside the gene matches: 5. Germline CDR1 is LNHNV and CDR2 is YYDKDF (reference sequence). There are 14 residues in the CDR3.

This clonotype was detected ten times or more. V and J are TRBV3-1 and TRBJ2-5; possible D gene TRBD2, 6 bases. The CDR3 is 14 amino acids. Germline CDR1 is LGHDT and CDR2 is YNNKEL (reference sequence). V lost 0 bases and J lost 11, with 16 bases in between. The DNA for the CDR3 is TGTGCCAGCAGCCAAGATGTTGGGGGGTCGCGGCAGTACTTC. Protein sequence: CASSQDVGGSRQYF.

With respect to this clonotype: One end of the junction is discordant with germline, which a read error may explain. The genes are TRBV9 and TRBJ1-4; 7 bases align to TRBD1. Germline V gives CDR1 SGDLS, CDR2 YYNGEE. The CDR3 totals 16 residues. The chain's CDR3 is CAGSPRDWDSNEKLFF. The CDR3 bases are TGTGCCGGCAGCCCTAGAGATTGGGACAGTAATGAAAAACTGTTTTTT.

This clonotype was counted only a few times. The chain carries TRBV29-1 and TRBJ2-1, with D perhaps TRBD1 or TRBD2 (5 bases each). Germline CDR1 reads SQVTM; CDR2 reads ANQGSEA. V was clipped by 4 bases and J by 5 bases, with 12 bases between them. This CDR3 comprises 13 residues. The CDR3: CSVAGTANNEQFF. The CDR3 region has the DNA TGCAGCGTTGCCGGGACGGCAAACAATGAGCAGTTCTTC.

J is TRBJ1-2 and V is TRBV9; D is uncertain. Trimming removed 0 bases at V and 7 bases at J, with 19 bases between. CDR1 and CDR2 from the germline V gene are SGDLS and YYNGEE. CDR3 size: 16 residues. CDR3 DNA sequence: TGTGCCAGCAGCGTAGGGTCCCGGCAGGCCCATGGTGGCTACACCTTC. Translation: CASSVGSRQAHGGYTF.

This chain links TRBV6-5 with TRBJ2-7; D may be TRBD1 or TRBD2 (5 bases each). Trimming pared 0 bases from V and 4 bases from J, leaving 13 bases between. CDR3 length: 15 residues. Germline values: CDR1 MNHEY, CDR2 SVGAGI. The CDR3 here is CASSYSRGARYEQYF. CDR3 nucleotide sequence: TGTGCCAGCAGTTACTCGAGAGGGGCGAGGTACGAGCAGTACTTC.

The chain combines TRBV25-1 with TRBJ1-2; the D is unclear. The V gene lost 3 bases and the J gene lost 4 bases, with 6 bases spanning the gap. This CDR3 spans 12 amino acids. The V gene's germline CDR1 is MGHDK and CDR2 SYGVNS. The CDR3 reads CASSDPAYGYTF. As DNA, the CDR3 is TGTGCCAGCAGTGATCCAGCCTATGGCTACACCTTC.

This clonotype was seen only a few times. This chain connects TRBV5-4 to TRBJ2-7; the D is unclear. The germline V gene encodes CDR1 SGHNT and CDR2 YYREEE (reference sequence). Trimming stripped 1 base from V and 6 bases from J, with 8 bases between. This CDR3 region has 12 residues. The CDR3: CASSLHSSEQYF. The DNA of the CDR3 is TGTGCCAGCAGCTTGCATAGTAGCGAGCAGTACTTC.

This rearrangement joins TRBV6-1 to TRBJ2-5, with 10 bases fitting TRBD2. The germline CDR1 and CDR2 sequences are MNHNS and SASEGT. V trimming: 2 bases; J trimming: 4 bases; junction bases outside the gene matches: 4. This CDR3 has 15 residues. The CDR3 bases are TGTGCCAGCAGTGAACTAGCGGGAGTTTCAGAGACCCAGTACTTC. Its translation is CASSELAGVSETQYF.

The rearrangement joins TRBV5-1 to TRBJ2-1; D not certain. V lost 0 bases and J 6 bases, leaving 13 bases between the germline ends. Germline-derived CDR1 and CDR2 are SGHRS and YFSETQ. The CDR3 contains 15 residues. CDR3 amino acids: CASSLGSLLGNEQFF. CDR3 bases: TGCGCCAGCAGCTTGGGGTCCCTATTGGGCAATGAGCAGTTCTTC.

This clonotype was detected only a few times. In DNA form, the CDR3 reads TGTGCCAGCAACCGCGGGACGGCGAACACTGAAGCTTTCTTT. It translates to CASNRGTANTEAFF. V and J are TRBV3-1 and TRBJ1-1, with D possibly matching TRBD1 (5 bases). V lost 7 bases, J lost 1 base, and 13 bases lay in between. Germline V lookup: CDR1 LGHDT, CDR2 YNNKEL (reference sequence). CDR3 size: 14 residues.

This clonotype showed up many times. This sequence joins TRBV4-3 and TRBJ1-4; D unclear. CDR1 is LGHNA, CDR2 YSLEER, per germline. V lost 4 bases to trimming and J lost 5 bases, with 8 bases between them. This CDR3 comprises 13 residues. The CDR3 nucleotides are TGCGCCAGCAGCCCCCGACGGAATGAAAAACTGTTTTTT. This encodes CASSPRRNEKLFF.

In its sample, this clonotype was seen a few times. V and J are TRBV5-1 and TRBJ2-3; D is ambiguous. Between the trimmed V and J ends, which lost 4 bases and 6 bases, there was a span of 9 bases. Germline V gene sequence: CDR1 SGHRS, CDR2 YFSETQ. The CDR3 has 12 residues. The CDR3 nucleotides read TGCGCCAGCAGCATCCTCGAGGATACGCAGTATTTT. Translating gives CASSILEDTQYF.

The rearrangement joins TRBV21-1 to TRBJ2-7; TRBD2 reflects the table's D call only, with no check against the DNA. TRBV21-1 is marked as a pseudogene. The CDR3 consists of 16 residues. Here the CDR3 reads CASSKGGSARSGAQYF. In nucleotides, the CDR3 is TGTGCCAGCAGCAAAGGGGGCTCGGCCCGCAGTGGAGCCCAGTACTTC.

The CDR3 loop is CASSLLGTGAYEQYF. CDR3 bases: TGTGCCAGCAGTTTGCTGGGGACAGGCGCTTACGAGCAGTACTTC. The chain couples TRBV27 to TRBJ2-7; TRBD1 matches at 8 bases. V dropped 3 bases and J dropped 4; count of bases not matched to a gene: 8. There are 15 residues in the CDR3. The V gene's germline CDR1 is MNHEY and CDR2 SMNVEV (reference sequence).

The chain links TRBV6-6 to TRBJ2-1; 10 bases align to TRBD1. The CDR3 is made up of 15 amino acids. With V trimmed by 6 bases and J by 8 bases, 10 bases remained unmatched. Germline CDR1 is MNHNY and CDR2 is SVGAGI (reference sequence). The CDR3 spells CASRPPGQGFDEQFF. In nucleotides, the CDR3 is TGTGCCAGCAGGCCACCGGGACAGGGGTTCGATGAGCAGTTCTTC.

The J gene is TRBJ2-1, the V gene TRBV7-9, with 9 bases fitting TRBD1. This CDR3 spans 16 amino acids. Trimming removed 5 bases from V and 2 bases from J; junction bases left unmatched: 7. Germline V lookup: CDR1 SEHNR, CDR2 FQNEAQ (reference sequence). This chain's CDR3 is CASSHVWTGAYNEQFF. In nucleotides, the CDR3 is TGTGCCAGCAGCCACGTATGGACAGGGGCCTACAATGAGCAGTTCTTC.

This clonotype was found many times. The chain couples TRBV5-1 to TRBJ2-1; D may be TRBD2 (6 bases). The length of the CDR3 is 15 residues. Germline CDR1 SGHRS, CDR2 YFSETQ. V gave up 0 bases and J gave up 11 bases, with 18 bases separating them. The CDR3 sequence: CASSLGTIGGIKQFF. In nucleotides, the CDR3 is TGCGCCAGCAGCTTGGGGACTATTGGAGGAATCAAGCAGTTCTTC.

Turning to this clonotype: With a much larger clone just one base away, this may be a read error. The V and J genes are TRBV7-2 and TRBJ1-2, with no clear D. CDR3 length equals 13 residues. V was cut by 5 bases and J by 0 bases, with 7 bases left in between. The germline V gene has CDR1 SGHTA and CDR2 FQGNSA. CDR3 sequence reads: CASSVFPNYGYTF. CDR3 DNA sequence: TGTGCCAGCAGCGTATTCCCTAACTATGGCTACACCTTC.

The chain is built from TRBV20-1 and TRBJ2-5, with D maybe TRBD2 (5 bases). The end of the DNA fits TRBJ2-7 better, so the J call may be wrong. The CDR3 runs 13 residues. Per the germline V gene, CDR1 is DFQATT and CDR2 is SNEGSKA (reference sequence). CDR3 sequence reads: CSARDFRDYEQYF. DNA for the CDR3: TGCAGTGCTAGAGATTTTCGGGATTACGAGCAGTACTTC.

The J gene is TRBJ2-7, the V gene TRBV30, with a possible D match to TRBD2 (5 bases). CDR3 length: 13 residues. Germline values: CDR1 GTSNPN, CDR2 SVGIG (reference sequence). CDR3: CMARRVSSYEQYF. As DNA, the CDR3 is TGTATGGCTCGGCGGGTTAGCTCCTACGAGCAGTACTTC.

The CDR3 here is CASKLRTGENQPQHF. CDR3 coding DNA: TGTGCCAGCAAGTTGCGGACAGGGGAGAATCAGCCCCAGCATTTT. The chain links TRBV27 to TRBJ1-5; TRBD1 agrees at 9 bases. After removal of 7 bases from V and 4 bases from J, the junction contained 8 bases not matched to a gene. Germline V CDR1 and CDR2: MNHEY, SMNVEV (reference sequence). The CDR3 covers 15 residues.